This T cell receptor beta chain was recovered during a study of beta chain features in type 1 diabetes. Study context: Patients did not differ from healthy donors in age, gender or cell yield.

Study conclusions and caveats: Whether HLA type influences TCRB rearrangement remained unresolved here.

Every isolated RNA sample was fully reverse transcribed, so sequencing captured expressed TCRB transcripts. Assay used: immunoSEQ multiplex PCR; TCRdb lists only in-frame clones, some missing. The repertoire holds around 500,000 clones, with roughly an eighth as singletons. The CDR3 consists of 14 residues. Trimming cost V 3 bases and J 0 bases, with 9 bases left between them. Germline CDR1 reads SQVTM; CDR2 reads ANQGSEA. A heparinised blood draw that averaged about 120 mL was obtained once from each donor. It was via CD45RO/CCR7/CD25/CD127/CD95/CD27 that CD4+ naive, central memory, regulatory and stem cell-like memory cells were sorted. Concerning this clone itself: Its antigen is unknown.

Sequenced material: naive CD4+ T cells from blood. V usage is TRBV29-1 and J usage is TRBJ2-1; no firm D call. The sequence came from a woman aged 18-35 years in good health. Written as DNA, the CDR3 is TGCAGCGTTGATAGATTAAGCTCCTACAATGAGCAGTTCTTC. Encoded protein: CSVDRLSSYNEQFF.